What follows describes a single TCR beta chain. The sample has other DNA sequences that encode this CDR3 too. This specimen comes from a study of blood T cell repertoires in COVID-19. Recovery meant two consecutive negative NP/OP PCR tests, professional clearance, or resolved symptoms. CDR1 and CDR2 (germline): SGHTA, FQGNSA. The CDR3 extends over 15 amino acids. V lost 1 base and J 0 bases, leaving 9 bases between the germline ends. The data were produced by immunoSEQ multiplex PCR, yet TCRdb's version contains in-frame clones alone and is incomplete. The repertoire includes over 250,000 clones, roughly 90% of them detected once, and 2% to 3% sits in the top ten.

The chain joins TRBV7-2 to TRBJ1-1; no definite D call. Sequenced input: PBMCs or T cells enriched from blood (not recorded which). The TCR originated in a man in his 60s who had recovered from COVID-19. The CDR3 nucleotides read TGTGCCAGCAGCTTAGGGTCGGGGATGAACACTGAAGCTTTCTTT. This codes for CASSLGSGMNTEAFF.